The clone carrying this TCR beta chain has just a few counts. There are 16 residues in the CDR3. V gave up 10 bases and J gave up 7 bases; unmatched junction bases: 19. Germline lookup yields CDR1 ENHRY and CDR2 SYGVKD. These data are taken from a study of technical replicates of blood from several donors. Sequencing was performed with immunoSEQ multiplex PCR; in TCRdb, only in-frame clones are kept and a portion is missing. The sample yields more than 45,000 clones, 91% seen once. The source of this sequence is a human donor in good health. Some clones in this sample may be carry-over from other donors' samples. The sample was PBMCs. The chain combines TRBV10-3 with TRBJ2-1, with 7 bases fitting TRBD2. The CDR3 reads CANADGWGEGSNEQFF. In nucleotides, the CDR3 is TGTGCCAACGCAGACGGCTGGGGGGAGGGCAGTAATGAGCAGTTCTTC.